The following is a T cell receptor (beta chain) sequence with its context. What antigen it recognizes has not been identified. Base qualities are not at hand, and no much larger clone is one base apart. Receptor libraries were prepared by the immunoSEQ multiplex PCR assay. The published analysis was carried out like this. A statistical classification framework was developed to diagnose cytomegalovirus status using the catalog of TCR beta chain sequences. TCRdb took over this immuneACCESS table, retaining in-frame rearrangements with V and J assigned. Such tables are incomplete; in checked studies, under half of the missing clones stem from an unresolved V gene, and the remainder is unexplained. The V and J calls and clone size are taken from that table; D and trimming were inferred from the DNA. The sample table records around 130,000 clones; about 90% of these occur just once. The top ten hold around 3.4% of the sample.

The donors were included in the validation cohort of 120 subjects, a group kept apart from the roughly 700-subject first cohort. This specimen comes from a study of cytomegalovirus exposure and HLA in healthy donors (dated by TCRdb to the late 2010s). Regarding the complete study: A later analysis indicated that the 120 or so validation repertoires were generated on the platform also employed for the 700 or so repertoires of the first cohort. The study combined high-throughput TCR immunosequencing, statistical association of individual TCRs with disease status, and machine learning to predict cytomegalovirus infection status. The aim of the study was to test whether cataloging public T cell receptors could identify signatures of past pathogen exposure. In addition to the first cohort of approximately 670 subjects, a separate validation cohort of 120 different subjects was used. Findings and caveats that apply to the study as a whole: In vitro tests confirmed that three of the cytomegalovirus-associated TCR beta chains recognize cytomegalovirus antigens. In the study, roughly 160 TCR beta chains were listed as associated with cytomegalovirus. Cytomegalovirus status was reported to be diagnosed by the classifier with high specificity and sensitivity in both the original and validation cohorts. All 130 or so repertoires were used to score co-occurrence in the validation cohort in a later analysis, because that analysis had no HLA typing for the cohort. Subsequent analysis determined that TCRs grouped into clusters in the first cohort also showed a tendency toward co-occurrence across the roughly 110 validation repertoires, and approximately 94% of cluster scores exceeded 0. It was suggested by the authors that the approach could potentially be generalized to other disease states and immunological phenotypes. Across donors, most TCR sequences were observed very rarely, whereas some public TCRs were present in many individuals.

The germline V gene (reference sequence) gives CDR1 as MNHNY and CDR2 as SVGAGI. The V and J ends are trimmed by 0 bases and 8 bases, leaving 19 bases between them. Inclusive of the bounding cysteine and phenylalanine, the CDR3 is 16 residues long. Just the 48-base CDR3 DNA is kept, in frame starting at base 1. The chain uses TRBV6-6 and TRBJ1-2, and possibly TRBD1, on 6 matching bases. Specimen: PBMCs. The source is a man aged 25-45 years in good health and CMV-seronegative. The CDR3 protein sequence reads: CASSYSRGGQGGGYTF. The DNA is as follows: TGTGCCAGCAGTTACTCGAGGGGGGGTCAGGGAGGAGGCTACACCTTC.